Below, 7 T cell receptor beta chains from the same sample are listed, as sequenced in a study of blood T cells in healthy people across ages. A second about 7 to 12 cycle PCR used barcoded and J-beta primers. TCRdb itself ran the 5' RACE reads through MiXCR, one entry per CDR3 protein. The sample holds approximately 1,000,000 distinct CDR3 sequences, around 45% seen once. Sequencing input: blood. The receptor set was obtained from an older woman in good health.

This clonotype was counted ten times or more. This chain connects TRBV4-1 to TRBJ2-6; no firm D call. Trimming cost V 7 bases and J 0 bases, with 7 bases left between them. CDR1 and CDR2 (germline): MGHRA, YSYEKL. The CDR3 spans 14 residues. This chain's CDR3 is CASKDLSGANVLTF. The CDR3 region has the DNA TGCGCCAGCAAGGACCTCTCTGGGGCCAACGTCCTGACTTTC.

The rearrangement uses TRBV27 and TRBJ2-4; 14 nucleotides line up with TRBD2. TRBJ2-7 matches the DNA end more closely, so the J call is doubtful. The germline V gene has CDR1 MNHEY and CDR2 SMNVEV (reference sequence). CDR3 length equals 16 residues. The CDR3 region is CASSSGEGLAGVEQYF. The CDR3, as DNA: TGTGCCAGCAGTTCGGGAGAGGGACTAGCGGGAGTCGAGCAGTACTTC.

A word on this clonotype: This could be a read error, since a much larger clone is one nucleotide away. The genes are TRBV29-1 and TRBJ2-1, with 8 bases identical to TRBD2. Germline V gene data show CDR1 as SQVTM and CDR2 as ANQGSEA. CDR3 size: 14 residues. The V and J ends lost 6 bases and 7 bases, in that order; junction bases with no gene match: 11. CDR3 protein: CSVEPAGAGNEQFF. The DNA of the CDR3 is TGCAGCGTGGAACCAGCGGGAGCGGGAAATGAGCAGTTCTTC.

The gene calls are TRBV20-1 and TRBJ2-1, with TRBD1 matching 8 bases. CDR3 length: 16 amino acids. CDR1 and CDR2 (germline): DFQATT, SNEGSKA (reference sequence). The ends lost 0 bases at V and 8 bases at J; junction bases unmatched: 12. As DNA, the CDR3 is TGCAGTGCTAGAGACCCAGGGCCGACAGGGGAAGATGAGCAGTTCTTC. Amino acids: CSARDPGPTGEDEQFF.

This clonotype was seen a handful of times. This sequence joins TRBV6-5 and TRBJ2-1, with D possibly being TRBD2 (6 bases). V was shortened by 3 bases and J by 6 bases, with 9 bases between the two germline ends. The length of the CDR3 is 13 residues. Per germline, CDR1 MNHEY and CDR2 SVGAGI. CDR3 region: CASSYGGVNEQFF. The DNA of the CDR3 is TGTGCCAGCAGTTATGGCGGGGTCAATGAGCAGTTCTTC.

This clonotype came up a few times. The rearrangement joins TRBV10-3 to TRBJ2-7, with 10 bases matching TRBD2. Trimming cost V 4 bases and J 2 bases; bases outside gene matches: 5. Germline CDR1 reads ENHRY; CDR2 reads SYGVKD. The CDR3 is made up of 15 amino acids. The chain's CDR3 is CAISGTSGGTYEQYF. CDR3 sequence (DNA): TGTGCCATCAGTGGGACTAGCGGAGGGACCTACGAGCAGTACTTC.

This chain connects TRBV2 to TRBJ2-7; 9 positions agree with TRBD1. The V and J ends lost 10 bases and 8 bases, in that order; junction bases with no gene match: 12. In germline, CDR1 is SNHLY, CDR2 FYNNEI. The CDR3 extends over 13 amino acids. The CDR3 reads CATQTEQGAKQYF. CDR3 DNA: TGTGCCACCCAAACGGAACAGGGGGCGAAGCAGTACTTC.